The 12 T cell receptor beta chains presented below share a single source sample, sequenced in a study of control samples from healthy donors and cancer patients. Profiled with immunoSEQ multiplex PCR; TCRdb holds only in-frame clones, not every one. The repertoire holds over 150,000 clones, with 95% to 96% as singletons. Sequenced material: blood. The receptors come from a young woman in good health.

This clone has a single count. The chain recombines TRBV19 with TRBJ1-5; D perhaps matches TRBD1 (6 bases). Germline assignment: CDR1 LNHDA and CDR2 SQIVND (reference sequence). This CDR3 spans 15 amino acids. V was cut by 1 base and J by 2 bases, with 9 bases left in between. Here the CDR3 DNA reads TGTGCCAGTAGTATAGTCGGACAGCGCAATCAGCCCCAGCATTTT. This encodes CASSIVGQRNQPQHF.

This sequence joins TRBV6-5 and TRBJ1-5, with TRBD1 identical over 7 bases. The ends lost 6 bases at V and 4 bases at J; junction bases unmatched: 3. This CDR3 is built from 13 residues. The V gene's germline CDR1 is MNHEY and CDR2 SVGAGI. Here the CDR3 DNA reads TGTGCCAGCAGATCACAGGGGAATCAGCCCCAGCATTTT. Its protein is CASRSQGNQPQHF.

The chain has TRBV12-3 or TRBV12-4 and TRBJ2-2, with no clear D. This CDR3 is 12 amino acids long. V shed 5 bases and J shed 6 bases, with 7 bases lying between them. DNA of the CDR3: TGTGCCAGCAGTCCAGGCTCCGGGGAGCTGTTTTTT. Amino acids: CASSPGSGELFF.

V gene TRBV6-5 combines with J gene TRBJ1-5; a possible D gene is TRBD1 (6 bases). The germline V and J ends were trimmed by 6 bases and 1 base, with 13 bases remaining between them. From germline, CDR1 is MNHEY and CDR2 SVGAGI. CDR3 length: 15 residues. The CDR3 spells CASSPVGTSNQPQHF. Written as DNA, the CDR3 is TGTGCCAGCAGCCCCGTCGGGACAAGCAATCAGCCCCAGCATTTT.

CDR3 sequence: CASSRQGWYEKLFF. In DNA, the CDR3 is TGTGCCAGCAGCAGACAGGGCTGGTATGAAAAACTGTTTTTT. This chain connects TRBV2 to TRBJ1-4; 7 bases agree with TRBD1. From germline, CDR1 is SNHLY and CDR2 FYNNEI. CDR3 size: 14 residues. V lost 6 bases to trimming and J lost 6 bases; unmatched junction nucleotides: 7.

The chain employs TRBV28 and TRBJ2-3, with D possibly being TRBD1 or TRBD2 (6 bases each). Trimming left V 2 bases short and J 1 base short, with 10 bases between. The CDR3 runs to 15 residues. Germline V gene sequence: CDR1 MDHEN, CDR2 SYDVKM. The CDR3 loop is CASSLRGAGTDTQYF. In DNA, the CDR3 is TGTGCCAGCAGTTTAAGGGGGGCTGGCACAGATACGCAGTATTTT.

The V and J genes are TRBV18 and TRBJ1-5; 8 bases align to TRBD1. V trimming: 5 bases; J trimming: 5 bases; junction bases outside the gene matches: 14. Germline V gene data show CDR1 as KGHSH and CDR2 as LQKENI. CDR3 length equals 17 residues. The CDR3 loop is CASSNDKGQERDQPQHF. CDR3 coding DNA: TGTGCCAGCTCAAATGACAAGGGACAGGAGAGGGATCAGCCCCAGCATTTT.

The chain is built from TRBV4-1 and TRBJ2-1; no definite D call. The CDR3 totals 16 residues. CDR1 is MGHRA, CDR2 YSYEKL, per germline. V dropped 5 bases and J dropped 0 bases, with 14 bases sitting between them. CDR3 DNA sequence: TGCGCCAGCAGCGATAGGGTCATACCCTCCTACAATGAGCAGTTCTTC. Protein product: CASSDRVIPSYNEQFF.

There are a few counts of this clone. This chain links TRBV19 with TRBJ2-5; 8 bases agree with TRBD1. The V gene end was trimmed by 8 bases and the J gene end by 5 bases; junction bases not matched to a gene: 10. The CDR3 has 14 residues. Germline V CDR1 and CDR2: LNHDA, SQIVND (reference sequence). CDR3 loop: CASSDRGGQETQYF. The CDR3 DNA follows: TGTGCCAGTTCCGACAGGGGTGGACAGGAGACCCAGTACTTC. The variable domain in full, completed from reference TRBV19 and TRBJ2-5, reads DGGITQSPKYLFRKEGQNVTLSCEQNLNHDAMYWYRQDPGQGLRLIYYSQIVNDFQKGDIAEGYSVSREKKESFPLTVTSAQKNPTAFYLCASSDRGGQETQYFGPGTRLLVL.

V and J are TRBV3-1 (or the pseudogene TRBV3-2) and TRBJ1-2; tentatively, D is TRBD1 (6 bases). Germline CDR1 is LGHDT and CDR2 is YNNKEL (reference sequence). The CDR3 contains 12 residues. V lost 3 bases and J lost 8, with 10 bases in between. The CDR3 DNA follows: TGTGCCAGCAGCCAGGGGGCGGCCGGCTACACCTTC. Translation: CASSQGAAGYTF.

V gene TRBV19 combines with J gene TRBJ2-4; D unresolved. CDR1 is LNHDA and CDR2 is SQIVND in the germline V gene (reference sequence). The CDR3 contains 13 residues. V was pared by 2 bases and J by 0 bases, with 2 bases between. CDR3 sequence: CASSISAKNIQYF. As DNA, the CDR3 is TGTGCCAGTAGTATATCAGCCAAAAACATTCAGTACTTC.

In this sample, this clone turned up once. CDR3 sequence reads: CASTAGPNTEAFF. The CDR3 coding sequence is TGTGCCAGCACCGCCGGTCCGAACACTGAAGCTTTCTTT. This rearrangement joins TRBV2 to TRBJ1-1; D is unresolved. V gave up 7 bases and J gave up 1 base, with 10 bases separating them. The CDR3 totals 13 residues. Per germline, CDR1 SNHLY and CDR2 FYNNEI.